One sample yielded the 7 T cell receptor beta chains listed below, sequenced in a study of CD8 T cells in ankylosing spondylitis. Study results and limitations: The study identified a TCR beta motif of several highly homologous variants that appeared characteristic of ankylosing spondylitis blood.

Their antigen targets remain unknown. TCRdb itself ran the 5' RACE reads through MiXCR, one entry per CDR3 protein. Of a few hundred thousand distinct CDR3 sequences in the sample, roughly 13% were seen once. The specimen sequenced was blood, either unsorted or a sorted T cell fraction (not recorded which). The source is a male donor with ankylosing spondylitis.

The J gene is TRBJ2-4, the V gene TRBV20-1, with D tentatively TRBD2 (6 bases). CDR3 length: 11 amino acids. V was trimmed by 6 bases and J by 5 bases, leaving 8 bases between them. In germline, CDR1 is DFQATT, CDR2 SNEGSKA (reference sequence). The CDR3 region is CSAEGQNIQYF. The CDR3, as DNA: TGCAGTGCGGAGGGCCAAAACATTCAGTACTTC.

The chain is built from TRBV5-4 and TRBJ2-1; 8 nucleotides agree with TRBD2. The J segment lost 6 bases and the V segment lost 0 bases, leaving 20 bases of the junction unmatched. Germline V gene data show CDR1 as SGHNT and CDR2 as YYREEE (reference sequence). The CDR3 totals 20 residues. The CDR3 loop is CASSLAGVEREWAGGNEQFF. The CDR3 DNA reads TGTGCCAGCAGCTTGGCTGGAGTGGAGCGGGAGTGGGCAGGAGGCAATGAGCAGTTCTTC.

V gene TRBV7-9 combines with J gene TRBJ1-2; 8 nucleotides agree with TRBD1. The V gene end was trimmed by 5 bases and the J gene end by 8 bases; junction bases not matched to a gene: 7. Per the germline V gene, CDR1 is SEHNR and CDR2 is FQNEAQ (reference sequence). The CDR3 runs 13 residues. This CDR3 is CASSKTGDRGYTF. CDR3 in DNA: TGTGCCAGCAGCAAAACAGGGGACAGGGGCTACACCTTC.

This clonotype has just a few counts. The chain employs TRBV10-2 and TRBJ1-6, with unresolved D. Trimming removed 5 bases at V and 6 bases at J, with 11 bases between. CDR1 and CDR2 from the germline V gene are WSHSY and SAAADI. This CDR3 has 14 amino acids. The CDR3 reads CASSRERVNSPLHF. The DNA for the CDR3 is TGCGCCAGCAGTCGCGAGCGAGTTAATTCACCCCTCCACTTT.

This clonotype was seen many times. This chain connects TRBV10-3 to TRBJ1-5; TRBD1 matches at 7 bases. The CDR3 extends over 15 amino acids. Germline CDR1 reads ENHRY; CDR2 reads SYGVKD. V shed 8 bases, J shed 3 bases, and the junction held 10 bases outside the gene matches. The CDR3 loop is CAISSGTANNQPQHF. CDR3 DNA sequence: TGTGCCATCTCATCGGGGACAGCCAACAATCAGCCCCAGCATTTT.

This clonotype was detected many times. The chain is built from TRBV20-1 and TRBJ1-1; D is perhaps TRBD1 (5 bases). CDR1 and CDR2 from the germline V gene are DFQATT and SNEGSKA (reference sequence). V lost 3 bases and J lost 5, with 16 bases in between. The length of the CDR3 is 14 residues. CDR3 nucleotides: TGCAGTGCTAGGGTCCAGGGAGGGAGTACTGAAGCTTTCTTT. Translating gives CSARVQGGSTEAFF.

The genes are TRBV20-1 and TRBJ2-1, with 9 bases that match TRBD2. V gave up 8 bases and J gave up 9 bases; unmatched junction bases: 14. The CDR3 is made up of 14 amino acids. Looked up from germline, CDR1 is DFQATT and CDR2 is SNEGSKA (reference sequence). CDR3 protein: CSTPFLAGRVEQFF. In DNA, the CDR3 is TGCAGTACCCCGTTCCTAGCGGGACGGGTTGAGCAGTTCTTC.